Listed below are T cell receptor beta chains from one sample, sequenced in a study of CD8+CD57+ T cells in acquired aplastic anemia. TCRdb re-called the reads with MiXCR, one entry per CDR3 protein. This table has 170,000 or so distinct CDR3 sequences, 50% to 65% appearing once. Sequencing was done on a sample of sorted CD4+, CD8+, or CD8+CD57+ T cells (not recorded which) from PBMCs. Every receptor here comes from a human donor with aplastic anemia. CDR3s include the opening cysteine and the closing phenylalanine or tryptophan. D genes are given only for firm matches. Some rows mark clone size as missing; the rest say once, few, many or name a class of expanded clone.

many	TRBV20-1	.	TRBJ2-7	CSARDPELSSYEQYF	TGCAGTGCTAGAGATCCAGAACTGAGCTCCTACGAGCAGTACTTC
.	TRBV5-4	.	TRBJ2-3	CASSLDRVSDTQYF	TGTGCCAGCAGCTTGGACAGGGTGTCAGATACGCAGTATTTT
few	TRBV2	.	TRBJ1-1	CASSASTGFGTEAFF	TGTGCCAGCAGCGCAAGTACAGGGTTCGGGACTGAAGCTTTCTTT
many	TRBV20-1	TRBD1	TRBJ2-7	CSARWDRETNYEQYF	TGCAGTGCCCGATGGGACAGGGAGACTAATTACGAGCAGTACTTC
.	TRBV4-2	.	TRBJ1-2	CASSQVPAGTGGTNYGYTF	TGTGCCAGCAGCCAAGTCCCAGCGGGGACGGGTGGGACCAACTATGGCTACACCTTC
.	TRBV24-1	.	TRBJ2-1	CATSERGNEQFF	TGTGCCACCAGTGAAAGGGGGAATGAGCAGTTCTTC
.	TRBV19	.	TRBJ1-3	CASGPGNTIYF	TGTGCCAGCGGTCCTGGAAACACCATATATTTT
.	TRBV7-2	TRBD1	TRBJ2-1	CASRLTGLHNEQFF	TGTGCCAGCAGACTGACAGGGTTACACAATGAGCAGTTCTTC
.	TRBV2	.	TRBJ2-7	CASSERFEQYF	TGTGCCAGCAGTGAACGATTCGAGCAGTACTTC
.	TRBV20-1	TRBD2	TRBJ2-1	CSASSGGEGNEQFF	TGCAGTGCTAGCTCGGGAGGTGAAGGGAATGAGCAGTTCTTC
few	TRBV2	.	TRBJ1-3	CASSGVLSGNTIYF	TGTGCCAGCAGTGGTGTCCTCTCTGGAAACACCATATATTTT
few	TRBV20-1	TRBD1	TRBJ2-7	CSAQTGNEQYF	TGCAGTGCTCAGACAGGGAATGAGCAGTACTTC
once	TRBV5-1	.	TRBJ2-3	CASSGSLDTQYF	TGCGCCAGCAGCGGTTCGTTGGATACGCAGTATTTT
.	TRBV5-5	.	TRBJ1-4	CASSLGGF	TGTGCCAGCAGCTTGGGGGGTTTT
.	TRBV2	.	TRBJ1-6	CASSESGINSPLHF	TGTGCCAGCAGTGAATCCGGGATCAATTCACCCCTCCACTTT
.	TRBV24-1	.	TRBJ1-2	CATSAQITGRTYGYTF	TGTGCCACCAGTGCCCAGATCACGGGACGGACCTATGGCTACACCTTC
.	TRBV7-2	.	TRBJ2-3	CASSLGLRGGDTQYF	TGTGCCAGCAGCTTAGGCTTGAGGGGAGGAGATACGCAGTATTTT
.	TRBV15	.	TRBJ1-3	CATAPLLGSGNTIYF	TGTGCCACGGCTCCCTTGCTCGGGTCTGGAAACACCATATATTTT
.	TRBV5-1	.	TRBJ1-6	CASSPGGLPLHF	TGTGCCAGCAGCCCGGGGGGTTTACCCCTCCACTTT
.	TRBV5-1	.	TRBJ1-4	CASSLGGVATNEKLFF	TGCGCCAGCAGCTTGGGAGGGGTCGCAACTAATGAAAAACTGTTTTTT
.	TRBV2	TRBD1	TRBJ2-7	CARFGTGGDEQYF	TGTGCTAGGTTTGGGACAGGGGGCGACGAGCAGTACTTC
.	TRBV9	.	TRBJ1-2	CASSVAGGSGYTF	TGTGCCAGCAGCGTAGCTGGGGGATCTGGCTACACCTTC
.	TRBV15	TRBD2	TRBJ2-7	CATARTSGDYEQYF	TGTGCCACCGCTCGGACTAGCGGGGACTACGAGCAGTACTTC